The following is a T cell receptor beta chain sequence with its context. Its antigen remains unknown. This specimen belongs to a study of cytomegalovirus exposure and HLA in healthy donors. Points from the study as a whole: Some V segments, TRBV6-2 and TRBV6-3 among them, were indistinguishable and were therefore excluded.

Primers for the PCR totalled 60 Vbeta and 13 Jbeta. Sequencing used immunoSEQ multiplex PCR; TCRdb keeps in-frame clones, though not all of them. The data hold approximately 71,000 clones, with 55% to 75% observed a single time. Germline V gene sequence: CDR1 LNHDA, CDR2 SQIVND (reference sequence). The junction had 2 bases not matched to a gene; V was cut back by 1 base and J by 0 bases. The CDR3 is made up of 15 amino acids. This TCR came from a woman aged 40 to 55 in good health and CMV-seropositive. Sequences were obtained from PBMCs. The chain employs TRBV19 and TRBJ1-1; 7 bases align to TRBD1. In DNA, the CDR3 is TGTGCCAGTAGTATAGTGGACAGGCTGAACACTGAAGCTTTCTTT. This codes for CASSIVDRLNTEAFF. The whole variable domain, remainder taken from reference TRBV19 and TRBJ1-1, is DGGITQSPKYLFRKEGQNVTLSCEQNLNHDAMYWYRQDPGQGLRLIYYSQIVNDFQKGDIAEGYSVSREKKESFPLTVTSAQKNPTAFYLCASSIVDRLNTEAFFGQGTRLTVV.